Sequencing of this TCR beta chain was carried out in a study of blood T cell repertoires in COVID-19 (dated by TCRdb to about 2020). Context from the whole study: The collaborator samples originated in the United States, Italy and Spain and spanned the acute and convalescent phases of COVID-19. The material from the prospective study consisted of cDNA or gDNA derived from T cells, B-cell-depleted T cells, or PBMCs. Subjects who had been exposed to COVID-19, were actively infected with it, or had recovered from it provided the deeply sampled blood TCRbeta repertoires that made up the dataset. A freely available public database, intended as a resource for researchers studying the immune response to SARS-CoV-2, is where the repertoires were released. Samples came from the ongoing ImmuneRACE study (first 160 participants) plus 1,254 subjects from 6 global collaborators. Nearly every sample came with metadata listing a de-identified subject ID, COVID-19 status, age in years and sex. HLA class I and class II types, where available, came from metadata supplied by the sample provider rather than from assay-based typing.

Results the study describes overall, beyond this receptor: The quantity of clinical and demographic metadata differed by source and by participant and was supplied without curation.

TCRbeta CDR3 regions were amplified from genomic DNA using the immunoSEQ Assay, a bias-controlled multiplex PCR. The source study handled its data this way. Within the assay, amplification of reference gene primers was used to estimate how many nucleated cells each sample contained. To quantify the absolute abundance of each unique TCRbeta CDR3 rearrangement, sequence reads were collapsed and filtered. For each sample, productive Simpson clonality was calculated as the square root of Simpson's diversity index across productive rearrangements. TCRdb holds this immuneACCESS table with in-frame rearrangements only. Some clones are missing; in checked studies, unresolved V genes explain under half, and the rest has no known cause. The V and J calls and clone size were taken over from that table, and D and trimming were inferred from the DNA. The sample records more than 50,000 clones, more than 85% of which are singletons. The ten top clones hold 3.1% of the sample.

V loses 4 bases of germline sequence and J loses 0 bases, and the interval between the two ends is 14 bases. As encoded in the germline V gene, CDR1 is SGHDT while CDR2 is YYEEEE. The CDR3 starts with the cysteine, ends with the phenylalanine, and has 17 residues. Of all the DNA, just the CDR3 is kept, 51 bases in frame from base 1. Each collaborating institution followed its own protocols to collect whole blood in K2EDTA tubes. For TCRbeta analysis, collaborators shipped samples in one of three forms: frozen whole blood, isolated PBMCs, or DNA extracted from either of those sample types. Turning to this clone: The clone's antigen remains unknown. No quality values exist for individual bases; no much larger clone is one base distant.

The chain links TRBV5-6 with TRBJ1-6; the D segment could be TRBD1, given 5 matching bases. The sample taken for sequencing was peripheral blood. The clonotype was recovered from a human donor in a cohort sampled during active COVID-19. The DNA reads TGTGCCAGCAGCGTTGGGGCAGCTAGCTCCTATAATTCACCCCTCCACTTT. This is translated as CASSVGAASSYNSPLHF.